What follows are 19 T cell receptor beta chains derived from one specimen sequenced in a study of blood T cell repertoires in COVID-19 (dated by TCRdb to 2020 to 2021). Libraries were made using the immunoSEQ multiplex PCR assay. In TCRdb, the immuneACCESS table is reduced to in-frame sequences with V and J assigned. These tables do not hold every clone; where another copy was compared, an unresolved V gene accounts for under half, and the others remain unexplained. The sample table lists approximately 200,000 clones, almost 90% of them with a count of one. The ten largest clones capture less than 3.5% of the sample. Sequencing input: peripheral blood. The receptors stem from a woman between 55 and 75 years old with acute or convalescent COVID-19.

This clone appeared a few times. V and J are TRBV7-9 and TRBJ1-1, with 7 positions matching TRBD1. The junction had 7 bases not matched to a gene; V was cut back by 5 bases and J by 10 bases. CDR3 length equals 12 residues. The germline V gene encodes CDR1 SEHNR and CDR2 FQNEAQ (reference sequence). The CDR3 region is CASSQAGGVAFF. CDR3 bases: TGTGCCAGCAGCCAGGCAGGGGGAGTAGCTTTCTTT.

V gene TRBV28 combines with J gene TRBJ1-6, with TRBD1 identical over 7 bases. The CDR3 totals 16 residues. Looked up from germline, CDR1 is MDHEN and CDR2 is SYDVKM. The V gene end was trimmed by 5 bases and the J gene end by 6 bases; junction bases not matched to a gene: 10. CDR3 DNA sequence: TGTGCCAGCAGTCACAAAACGGGACAGTTTAATTCACCCCTCCACTTT. Protein sequence: CASSHKTGQFNSPLHF.

The chain couples TRBV20-1 to TRBJ2-7; the D gene is possibly TRBD1 (6 bases). This CDR3 is 11 amino acids long. V lost 6 bases and J lost 7, with 13 bases in between. The germline V gene has CDR1 DFQATT and CDR2 SNEGSKA (reference sequence). CDR3 DNA sequence: TGCAGTGCCCAGGGTAGGGGGGAGCAGTACTTC. Translated, it gives CSAQGRGEQYF.

The rearrangement links TRBV13 to TRBJ1-1; 9 bases are shared with TRBD1. V dropped 6 bases and J dropped 5; count of bases not matched to a gene: 7. Germline loops: CDR1 PRHDT, CDR2 FYEKMQ (reference sequence). CDR3 length: 14 amino acids. This chain's CDR3 is CASRLQGADTEAFF. In nucleotides, the CDR3 is TGTGCCAGCAGACTACAGGGGGCGGATACTGAAGCTTTCTTT.

This chain joins TRBV11-2 and TRBJ1-1, with TRBD1 as a possible D gene (6 bases). The germline gives CDR1 SGHAT, CDR2 FQNNGV. Trimming removed 4 bases at V and 0 bases at J, with 12 bases between. This CDR3 has 15 amino acids. CDR3: CASSSQGMVNTEAFF. The CDR3, as DNA: TGTGCCAGCAGCTCACAGGGTATGGTGAACACTGAAGCTTTCTTT.

The CDR3 loop reads CASSDGQGIETQYF. The CDR3 bases are TGTGCCAGCAGTGACGGACAGGGTATCGAGACCCAGTACTTC. The chain is built from TRBV2 and TRBJ2-5; TRBD1 agrees at 8 bases. Unmatched junction bases numbered 5, after V lost 3 bases and J lost 5 bases. The CDR3 contains 14 residues. Germline CDR1 is SNHLY and CDR2 is FYNNEI.

The sample holds one count of this clone. The chain has TRBV19 and TRBJ1-2; no reliable D call. This CDR3 has 15 amino acids. V shed 1 base and J shed 4 bases, with 13 bases lying between them. Germline CDR1 reads LNHDA; CDR2 reads SQIVND (reference sequence). CDR3 protein: CASSIGEGVGYGYTF. CDR3 nucleotide sequence: TGTGCCAGTAGTATAGGGGAGGGAGTGGGCTATGGCTACACCTTC.

J is TRBJ2-5 and V is TRBV5-1; 8 nucleotides match TRBD1. J lost 6 bases, V lost 4 bases, and 11 bases had no gene match. Per the germline V gene, CDR1 is SGHRS and CDR2 is YFSETQ. CDR3 length: 15 residues. The CDR3 bases are TGCGCCAGCAGCCCAGTTGGACAGGGAGGACAGACCCAGTACTTC. This encodes CASSPVGQGGQTQYF.

The chain joins TRBV9 to TRBJ2-5; 7 nucleotides align to TRBD2. Per germline, CDR1 SGDLS and CDR2 YYNGEE. This CDR3 has 17 amino acids. V shed 0 bases, J shed 1 base, and the junction held 9 bases outside the gene matches. The CDR3 reads CASSVGWGSSGQETQYF. The CDR3 nucleotides read TGTGCCAGCAGCGTAGGGTGGGGTTCTAGCGGCCAAGAGACCCAGTACTTC.

The gene calls are TRBV5-6 and TRBJ1-4, with D possibly matching TRBD1 (6 bases). V lost 0 bases, J lost 5 bases, and 14 bases lay in between. The CDR3 contains 16 residues. Germline CDR1 reads SGHDT; CDR2 reads YYEEEE. Here the CDR3 reads CASSLAKGRGNEKLFF. CDR3 sequence (DNA): TGTGCCAGCAGCTTGGCGAAGGGCAGGGGAAATGAAAAACTGTTTTTT.

The gene calls are TRBV1 and TRBJ2-6; no DNA check was done on the table's D call, TRBD2. TRBV1 is an annotated pseudogene. The CDR3 is 14 residues long. CDR3 residues: CTSTPTGGANVLTF. Written as DNA, the CDR3 is TGCACCAGCACCCCAACGGGTGGGGCCAACGTCCTGACTTTC.

The chain employs TRBV2 and TRBJ1-4, with D hard to call. The CDR3 totals 13 residues. Germline V gene sequence: CDR1 SNHLY, CDR2 FYNNEI. V gave up 1 base and J gave up 8 bases, with 8 bases separating them. This chain's CDR3 is CASSEDRREKLFF. The CDR3 region has the DNA TGTGCCAGCAGTGAAGATCGGAGAGAAAAACTGTTTTTT.

The rearrangement links TRBV6-1 to TRBJ2-1; 13 bases line up with TRBD2. This CDR3 is built from 16 residues. Germline-derived CDR1 and CDR2 are MNHNS and SASEGT. V was pared by 4 bases and J by 8 bases, with 8 bases of the junction left unmatched. CDR3 in DNA: TGTGCCAGCAGTGGTGCGACTAGCGGGAGGCGGGATGAGCAGTTCTTC. Translating it yields CASSGATSGRRDEQFF.

The CDR3 DNA is TGTGCCAGCAGCCGAAGACTAACTTCGGGCAATCAGCCCCAGCATTTT. Its protein is CASSRRLTSGNQPQHF. The chain employs TRBV5-6 and TRBJ1-5; no reliable D call. V lost 4 bases and J lost 2, with 16 bases in between. This CDR3 region has 16 residues. Germline V gene sequence: CDR1 SGHDT, CDR2 YYEEEE. The complete variable domain, with remaining parts taken from reference TRBV5-6 and TRBJ1-5, reads DAGVTQSPTHLIKTRGQQVTLRCSPKSGHDTVSWYQQALGQGPQFIFQYYEEEERQRGNFPDRFSGHQFPNYSSELNVNALLLGDSALYLCASSRRLTSGNQPQHFGDGTRLSIL.

The chain uses TRBV19 and TRBJ2-1; a weak D match, TRBD1 (7 bases). Germline CDR1 reads LNHDA; CDR2 reads SQIVND (reference sequence). The length of the CDR3 is 19 residues. Trimming removed 6 bases at V and 6 bases at J, with 30 bases between. The CDR3 here is CASSNLRQGSGARANEQFF. In nucleotides, the CDR3 is TGTGCCAGTAGCAATTTACGACAGGGCTCGGGGGCCAGGGCCAATGAGCAGTTCTTC.

DNA for the CDR3: TGTGCCAGCAGCTTAGGAGGGACAGGGATCAACTATGGCTACACCTTC. It is translated as CASSLGGTGINYGYTF. V usage is TRBV7-2 and J usage is TRBJ1-2; 9 bases are shared with TRBD1. CDR3 size: 16 residues. V shed 1 base and J 2 bases; nucleotides not matched to a gene: 5. Germline V gene data show CDR1 as SGHTA and CDR2 as FQGNSA.

This chain connects TRBV10-1 to TRBJ2-3; 7 positions agree with TRBD1. The junction had 14 bases not matched to a gene; V was cut back by 2 bases and J by 3 bases. The germline V gene encodes CDR1 WNHNN and CDR2 SYGVQD (reference sequence). The CDR3 covers 18 residues. CDR3: CASSEGRQGGTRTDTQYF. The CDR3 DNA sequence: TGCGCCAGCAGTGAGGGTCGACAGGGTGGCACACGAACAGATACGCAGTATTTT.

The CDR3 coding sequence is TGTGCCAGTCGACCGGCGCAGGGGGGTCAGCCCCAGCATTTT. Translated: CASRPAQGGQPQHF. The V and J genes are TRBV18 and TRBJ1-5; TRBD1 agrees at 7 bases. The CDR3 has 14 amino acids. Germline CDR1 reads KGHSH; CDR2 reads LQKENI. The V gene end was trimmed by 9 bases and the J gene end by 6 bases; junction bases not matched to a gene: 11.

The chain joins TRBV28 to TRBJ1-3; 7 bases match TRBD1. J lost 4 bases, V lost 5 bases, and 5 bases had no gene match. CDR1 is MDHEN, CDR2 SYDVKM, per germline. The CDR3 is made up of 14 amino acids. For the CDR3, the DNA is TGTGCCAGCAGTGTTCCGGGACAGGGAAACACCATATATTTT. Amino acids: CASSVPGQGNTIYF.